This TCR beta chain was identified during a study of blood T cell repertoires in COVID-19. Trimming removed 0 bases at V and 0 bases at J, with 9 bases between. The CDR3 spans 15 residues. Germline V CDR1 and CDR2: SGHDT, YYEEEE. This clone was counted a few times. In the original workflow: Nucleated cell counts were estimated from reference gene primer amplification. TCRdb's table, derived via immunoSEQ multiplex PCR, lists solely in-frame clones and lacks some. For V, J and clone size, that table is used; D and trimming come from the DNA. The repertoire consists of approximately 100,000 clones, with approximately 81% occurring once and the leading ten covering roughly a tenth.

Source material: peripheral blood. The V call is TRBV5-6, the J call TRBJ1-2; D gene unclear. The clonotype originates from a woman older than 75 with acute or convalescent COVID-19. The CDR3 is CASSLGAATNYGYTF. CDR3 nucleotides: TGTGCCAGCAGCTTGGGTGCGGCTACTAACTATGGCTACACCTTC.